These 32 T cell receptor beta chains were sequenced from one sample in a study of blood T cell repertoires in COVID-19. Sequencing was performed with immunoSEQ multiplex PCR; in TCRdb, only in-frame clones are kept and a portion is missing. The table records 270,000 or so clones, 80% to 90% of them present only once. The specimen was PBMCs or T cells enriched from blood (not recorded which). Receptor source: a woman aged 45 to 65 who had been exposed to COVID-19.

The rearrangement joins TRBV3-1 (or the pseudogene TRBV3-2) to TRBJ1-1, with D maybe TRBD1 (5 bases). V lost 3 bases and J 0 bases, leaving 17 bases between the germline ends. This CDR3 is built from 17 residues. Germline lookup yields CDR1 LGHDT and CDR2 YNNKEL (reference sequence). The CDR3: CASSHELMGGMNTEAFF. In DNA form, the CDR3 reads TGTGCCAGCAGCCACGAGCTTATGGGGGGTATGAACACTGAAGCTTTCTTT.

The rearrangement links TRBV7-2 to TRBJ1-2, with D possibly TRBD1 on 5 matching bases. The V gene's germline CDR1 is SGHTA and CDR2 FQGNSA. The ends were cut back, 3 bases at V and 4 bases at J, with 9 bases in the middle. The CDR3 has 13 amino acids. CDR3 loop: CASSFDRFYGYTF. The CDR3 bases are TGTGCCAGCAGCTTCGACAGATTCTATGGCTACACCTTC.

V and J are TRBV10-3 and TRBJ2-3, with D possibly TRBD1 on 6 matching bases. Germline V CDR1 and CDR2: ENHRY, SYGVKD. CDR3 length: 15 residues. The V gene lost 1 base and the J gene lost 3 bases, with 11 bases spanning the gap. DNA of the CDR3: TGTGCCATCAGTGAGTGGGCAGGGGCAACAGATACGCAGTATTTT. Amino acid sequence: CAISEWAGATDTQYF.

The chain has TRBV19 and TRBJ1-6; D is possibly TRBD1 (6 bases). This CDR3 contains 14 residues. Looked up from germline, CDR1 is LNHDA and CDR2 is SQIVND (reference sequence). With 7 bases removed from V and 9 bases from J, the gap between germline ends came to 16 bases. The CDR3 protein is CASNPGTNGSPLHF. In DNA form, the CDR3 reads TGTGCCAGTAATCCCGGGACAAACGGTTCACCCCTCCACTTT.

The chain uses TRBV4-3 and TRBJ1-2; D perhaps matches TRBD1 (6 bases). The CDR3 runs to 15 residues. The V end was cut by 0 bases, the J end by 4 bases, with 12 bases between. The germline V gene has CDR1 LGHNA and CDR2 YSLEER. The CDR3 sequence: CASSQDEGGAYGYTF. The CDR3 region has the DNA TGCGCCAGCAGCCAAGACGAAGGGGGGGCCTATGGCTACACCTTC.

The chain links TRBV7-2 to TRBJ2-5; 7 bases are shared with TRBD1. CDR3 length: 13 amino acids. V shed 3 bases, J shed 3 bases, and the junction held 1 base outside the gene matches. The germline CDR1 and CDR2 sequences are SGHTA and FQGNSA. As DNA, the CDR3 is TGTGCCAGCAGCTTCGGGACAGAAGAGACCCAGTACTTC. It codes for CASSFGTEETQYF.

The genes are TRBV3-1 (or the pseudogene TRBV3-2) and TRBJ2-3; D may be TRBD2 (5 bases). V dropped 7 bases and J dropped 1 base, with 12 bases sitting between them. In germline, CDR1 is LGHDT, CDR2 YNNKEL (reference sequence). The CDR3 sequence is 14 residues long. CDR3 amino acids: CASTRGGGTDTQYF. CDR3 DNA: TGTGCCAGCACCCGAGGAGGTGGCACAGATACGCAGTATTTT.

This clone was seen more than once but under ten times. This chain joins TRBV5-6 and TRBJ1-5; TRBD1 aligns across 7 bases. The germline CDR1 and CDR2 sequences are SGHDT and YYEEEE. This CDR3 comprises 15 residues. J lost 2 bases, V lost 5 bases, and 7 bases had no gene match. CDR3 DNA: TGTGCCAGCAGGAAGACAGGGATGGGCAATCAGCCCCAGCATTTT. Protein product: CASRKTGMGNQPQHF.

The gene calls are TRBV27 and TRBJ2-2; 7 positions match TRBD1. The germline gives CDR1 MNHEY, CDR2 SMNVEV (reference sequence). After removal of 6 bases from V and 6 bases from J, the junction contained 7 bases not matched to a gene. CDR3 length: 14 residues. The CDR3 spells CASRDRKSAGELFF. CDR3 nucleotides: TGTGCCAGCAGGGACAGGAAATCAGCCGGGGAGCTGTTTTTT.

The rearrangement links TRBV19 to TRBJ2-5; TRBD1 matches at 7 bases. Germline V gene lookup returns CDR1 LNHDA and CDR2 SQIVND (reference sequence). This CDR3 has 15 residues. V shed 1 base, J shed 2 bases, and the junction held 4 bases outside the gene matches. CDR3 nucleotide sequence: TGTGCCAGTAGTATAGTTTCAGGGGGACAAGAGACCCAGTACTTC. It yields the protein CASSIVSGGQETQYF.

The CDR3 protein is CASTRQGAGNTEAFF. DNA for the CDR3: TGTGCCAGCACAAGACAGGGCGCGGGGAACACTGAAGCTTTCTTT. The genes are TRBV2 and TRBJ1-1, with 7 bases lining up with TRBD1. The CDR3 covers 15 residues. The germline gives CDR1 SNHLY, CDR2 FYNNEI. Germline trimming cut 7 bases from V and 1 base from J; bases unmatched to any gene: 9.

This chain links TRBV2 with TRBJ2-7; 7 bases fit TRBD1. The CDR3 runs 14 residues. In germline, CDR1 is SNHLY, CDR2 FYNNEI. V dropped 4 bases and J dropped 2; count of bases not matched to a gene: 5. This CDR3 reads CASSGGRGTYEQYF. Here the CDR3 DNA reads TGTGCCAGCAGTGGGGGCAGGGGGACCTACGAGCAGTACTTC.

The chain joins TRBV12-3 or TRBV12-4 to TRBJ1-2, with TRBD1 matching over 8 bases. This CDR3 has 12 residues. V dropped 9 bases and J dropped 5; count of bases not matched to a gene: 5. The CDR3 here is CASDRGGYGYTF. The DNA of the CDR3 is TGTGCCAGTGACAGGGGAGGGTATGGCTACACCTTC.

The chain joins TRBV7-3 to TRBJ2-7, with a possible D match to TRBD1 (6 bases). Per germline, CDR1 SGHTA and CDR2 FQGTGA. This CDR3 is 15 amino acids long. V was shortened by 5 bases and J by 3 bases, with 17 bases between the two germline ends. The CDR3 coding sequence is TGTGCCAGCAGCCTGGGGGCCCCGGACCTCTACGAGCAGTACTTC. Translated, it gives CASSLGAPDLYEQYF.

The J gene is TRBJ1-3, the V gene TRBV2; D not resolved. The germline gives CDR1 SNHLY, CDR2 FYNNEI. The CDR3 extends over 14 amino acids. Trimming pared 8 bases from V and 0 bases from J, leaving 11 bases between. CDR3 coding DNA: TGTGCCAGCGTCGGGTCCCTCTCTGGAAACACCATATATTTT. Encoded protein: CASVGSLSGNTIYF.

The gene calls are TRBV29-1 and TRBJ2-3; the D gene is possibly TRBD2 (6 bases). CDR1 is SQVTM, CDR2 ANQGSEA, per germline. V was shortened by 4 bases and J by 0 bases, with 14 bases between the two germline ends. The CDR3 length is 15 residues. The CDR3 bases are TGCAGCGTTGTATGGGGGAGGACTAGCACAGATACGCAGTATTTT. This translates into CSVVWGRTSTDTQYF.

This clone came up once. The chain has TRBV2 and TRBJ2-2; maybe TRBD1 (5 bases). Germline lookup yields CDR1 SNHLY and CDR2 FYNNEI. The CDR3 totals 12 residues. Trimming took 5 bases from V and 5 from J, leaving 6 bases between them. CDR3 sequence (DNA): TGTGCCAGCAGTCAGGGTACCGGGGAGCTGTTTTTT. Its protein is CASSQGTGELFF.

The J gene is TRBJ2-7, the V gene TRBV11-2, with D possibly TRBD1 on 6 matching bases. This CDR3 is 14 amino acids long. V lost 7 bases, J lost 3 bases, and 16 bases lay in between. Germline V gene lookup returns CDR1 SGHAT and CDR2 FQNNGV. CDR3 region: CASNNQGPLYEQYF. The DNA of the CDR3 is TGTGCCAGCAACAACCAGGGGCCTCTCTACGAGCAGTACTTC.

Remarks on this clone: Different DNA sequences within this sample yield the same CDR3. The chain is built from TRBV27 and TRBJ2-7; a possible D gene is TRBD2 (6 bases). In germline, CDR1 is MNHEY, CDR2 SMNVEV (reference sequence). CDR3 length: 12 amino acids. V lost 4 bases to trimming and J lost 7 bases, with 11 bases between them. CDR3 coding DNA: TGTGCCAGCAGTTCTGGGGGGAGGGAGCAGTACTTC. This codes for CASSSGGREQYF.

The genes are TRBV5-1 and TRBJ2-1; weak D call: TRBD2 (5 bases). The germline V gene encodes CDR1 SGHRS and CDR2 YFSETQ. CDR3 length: 13 amino acids. Trimming left V 2 bases short and J 5 bases short, with 8 bases between. In DNA form, the CDR3 reads TGCGCCAGCAGCTTACCGGGGAACAATGAGCAGTTCTTC. This sequence encodes CASSLPGNNEQFF.

This chain connects TRBV30 to TRBJ2-2, with unresolved D. Germline-derived CDR1 and CDR2 are GTSNPN and SVGIG (reference sequence). The CDR3 runs to 14 residues. V gave up 1 base and J gave up 0 bases, with 6 bases separating them. CDR3 sequence: CAWSGTTNTGELFF. In DNA, the CDR3 is TGTGCCTGGAGTGGAACAACGAACACCGGGGAGCTGTTTTTT.

The V call is TRBV7-2, the J call TRBJ2-2; D might be TRBD1 (5 bases). CDR1 is SGHTA and CDR2 is FQGNSA in the germline V gene. Trimming left V 2 bases short and J 7 bases short, with 11 bases between. The CDR3 extends over 14 amino acids. In DNA, the CDR3 is TGTGCCAGCAGCTTACGACAGAGATACGGGGAGCTGTTTTTT. Translation: CASSLRQRYGELFF. Looking up the rest from reference TRBV7-2 and TRBJ2-2 gives the full variable domain: GAGVSQSPSNKVTEKGKDVELRCDPISGHTALYWYRQSLGQGLEFLIYFQGNSAPDKSGLPSDRFSAERTGGSVSTLTIQRTQQEDSAVYLCASSLRQRYGELFFGEGSRLTVL.

The chain joins TRBV6-5 to TRBJ2-7, with TRBD1 matching 7 bases. With V trimmed by 6 bases and J by 6 bases, 14 bases remained unmatched. Germline CDR1 MNHEY, CDR2 SVGAGI. CDR3 size: 15 residues. Here the CDR3 DNA reads TGTGCCAGCAGAGCCCCGGGCCTATACAGGGGCGAGCAGTACTTC. This gives the protein CASRAPGLYRGEQYF.

The chain employs TRBV7-8 and TRBJ1-2, with a possible D match to TRBD1 (5 bases). The CDR3 runs 13 residues. Germline-derived CDR1 and CDR2 are SGHVS and FQNEAQ. The V end was cut by 5 bases, the J end by 5 bases, with 12 bases between. The CDR3 region has the DNA TGTGCCAGCAGCCTGGGGGAGGGGTATGGCTACACCTTC. It specifies CASSLGEGYGYTF.

This clone has a single count. The J gene is TRBJ1-1, the V gene TRBV9, with D perhaps TRBD1 (6 bases). Germline CDR1 is SGDLS and CDR2 is YYNGEE. Trimming left V 4 bases short and J 2 bases short, with 12 bases between. The CDR3 runs to 14 residues. Here the CDR3 DNA reads TGTGCCAGCAGCCCCCGGGGGGGCAACACTGAAGCTTTCTTT. Translated: CASSPRGGNTEAFF. Based on the CDR3 plus reference TRBV9 and TRBJ1-1, the full variable domain is DSGVTQTPKHLITATGQRVTLRCSPRSGDLSVYWYQQSLDQGLQFLIQYYNGEERAKGNILERFSAQQFPDLHSELNLSSLELGDSALYFCASSPRGGNTEAFFGQGTRLTVV.

This clone has only a few counts. The chain uses TRBV28 and TRBJ2-1, with TRBD2 matching over 12 bases. Germline-derived CDR1 and CDR2 are MDHEN and SYDVKM. This CDR3 contains 17 residues. V lost 5 bases and J lost 1; bases outside the gene matches: 6. CDR3 coding DNA: TGTGCCAGCAGTAGGACTAGCGGGGCTACATCCTACAATGAGCAGTTCTTC. Protein product: CASSRTSGATSYNEQFF. The entire variable domain, with the rest obtained from reference TRBV28 and TRBJ2-1, is as follows: DVKVTQSSRYLVKRTGEKVFLECVQDMDHENMFWYRQDPGLGLRLIYFSYDVKMKEKGDIPEGYSVSREKKERFSLILESASTNQTSMYLCASSRTSGATSYNEQFFGPGTRLTVL.

The gene calls are TRBV10-3 and TRBJ1-2; weak D call: TRBD1 (5 bases). This CDR3 has 13 residues. Trimming shortened V by 7 bases and J by 3 bases, and 12 bases separated the two germline ends. Germline-derived CDR1 and CDR2 are ENHRY and SYGVKD. CDR3 DNA: TGTGCCATCAATACAGGAGGGGACTATGGCTACACCTTC. Residues: CAINTGGDYGYTF.

The CDR3 coding sequence is TGTGCCAGCAGCTTCCGAGAAGAGGATCAGCCCCAGCATTTT. It encodes CASSFREEDQPQHF. This chain connects TRBV11-2 to TRBJ1-5; D is unclear. V was pared by 3 bases and J by 5 bases, with 11 bases between. This CDR3 has 14 residues. Germline V CDR1 and CDR2: SGHAT, FQNNGV. The full variable domain, in which reference TRBV11-2 and TRBJ1-5 provide the parts outside the CDR3, is EAGVAQSPRYKIIEKRQSVAFWCNPISGHATLYWYQQILGQGPKLLIQFQNNGVVDDSQLPKDRFSAERLKGVDSTLKIQPAKLEDSAVYLCASSFREEDQPQHFGDGTRLSIL.

The chain links TRBV7-8 to TRBJ1-3; D is unclear. V was trimmed by 0 bases and J by 4 bases, leaving 13 bases between them. CDR1 is SGHVS and CDR2 is FQNEAQ in the germline V gene. The CDR3 has 16 residues. CDR3 DNA: TGTGCCAGCAGCTTAGCTATCAGTCTAGGAGGAAACACCATATATTTT. Its translation is CASSLAISLGGNTIYF.

As for this clone: Different DNA sequences within this sample yield the same CDR3. The chain employs TRBV28 and TRBJ1-3; D remains unclear. Per germline, CDR1 MDHEN and CDR2 SYDVKM. The CDR3 totals 10 residues. Trimming removed 9 bases at V and 4 bases at J, with 4 bases between. Written as DNA, the CDR3 is TGTGCCAGTCTAGGAAACACCATATATTTT. This codes for CASLGNTIYF.

The V gene is TRBV24-1, the J gene TRBJ2-3, with 14 bases lining up with TRBD2. The CDR3 is 18 amino acids. Germline V lookup: CDR1 KGHDR, CDR2 SFDVKD. J gave up 1 base and V 4 bases, and 6 bases lay outside the gene matches. This chain's CDR3 is CATSELPGLAGGTDTQYF. In DNA, the CDR3 is TGTGCCACCAGTGAACTCCCGGGACTAGCGGGGGGCACAGATACGCAGTATTTT.

About this clone: In the same sample, other DNA sequences code for this CDR3. The gene calls are TRBV19 and TRBJ2-3; TRBD2 might be the D (6 bases). This CDR3 is built from 13 residues. V shed 1 base and J shed 6 bases, with 8 bases lying between them. Germline assignment: CDR1 LNHDA and CDR2 SQIVND (reference sequence). In DNA form, the CDR3 reads TGTGCCAGTAGTATAGCGGGGACTGATACGCAGTATTTT. Translation: CASSIAGTDTQYF. Complete variable domain (other parts from reference TRBV19 and TRBJ2-3): DGGITQSPKYLFRKEGQNVTLSCEQNLNHDAMYWYRQDPGQGLRLIYYSQIVNDFQKGDIAEGYSVSREKKESFPLTVTSAQKNPTAFYLCASSIAGTDTQYFGPGTRLTVL.